This TCR beta chain came from a study of PD-L1 blockade in urothelial cancer. Study details: Individuals in the cohort had been given 0 to 3 earlier chemotherapy regimens. The median number of T cells present in blood samples was approximately 130,000.

Locally advanced or metastatic urothelial carcinoma was diagnosed in the patients. The number of samples from each patient was between 1 and 8, taken pretreatment and on-treatment. Profiling relied on immunoSEQ multiplex PCR, and the TCRdb table lists in-frame clones only, not all of them. The sample carries about 100,000 clones, approximately 85% recorded once. The CDR3 totals 17 residues. CDR1 and CDR2 from the germline V gene are SEHNR and FQNEAQ (reference sequence). V lost 5 bases and J lost 8; bases outside the gene matches: 16. This material consisted of PBMCs, taken around atezolizumab (anti-PD-L1) treatment. The sequence came from a man over 45 with urothelial cancer. The rearrangement joins TRBV7-9 to TRBJ1-4; the match to TRBD1 covers 8 bases. The CDR3 sequence: CASSRGQGQTGSEKLFF. DNA of the CDR3: TGTGCCAGCAGCCGAGGACAGGGCCAGACTGGCTCGGAAAAACTGTTTTTT.